This TCR beta chain was captured in a study of blood T cell repertoires in COVID-19. Study-wide context: The United States, Italy and Spain provided the acute and convalescent COVID-19 samples. PBMCs, B-cell-depleted T cells, or T cells provided the cDNA or gDNA that made up the material.

As originally analysed: Researchers report that nucleated cell counts were estimated from reference gene primer amplification. Here immunoSEQ multiplex PCR was the method, and the copy in TCRdb shows in-frame clones only, minus some. V and J calls and clone size are copied from that table; D and trimming were computed from the DNA. The table shows nearly 25,000 clones, with 65% to 90% occurring only once. V was clipped by 1 base and J by 4 bases, with 8 bases between them. The CDR3 covers 13 residues. Germline CDR1 is KGHSH and CDR2 is LQKENI. The TCR comes from a man between 65 and 85 years old with acute or convalescent COVID-19. Sequences were obtained from peripheral blood. V and J are TRBV18 and TRBJ2-7; D is unresolved. For the CDR3, the DNA is TGTGCCAGCTCACCACGCAGGCTTTACGAGCAGTACTTC. The encoded protein is CASSPRRLYEQYF.